This TCR beta chain was found in a study of PD-L1 blockade in urothelial cancer. Study information: In the patient group, about 85% of the roughly 29 were males with bladder-origin urothelial cancer. Analyses used blood from 3 weeks (second dose) and 6 weeks after treatment start.

With 5 bases removed from V and 8 bases from J, the gap between germline ends came to 7 bases. This CDR3 is built from 11 residues. CDR1 SEHNR and CDR2 FQNEAQ come from the germline V gene (reference sequence). Time point here: peripheral blood 6 weeks after treatment start. On this clone: What it binds is not known.

Notes on the study in general: Below-median TCR clonality that was measured in pretreatment blood predicted better survival.

Profiling relied on immunoSEQ multiplex PCR, and the TCRdb table lists in-frame clones only, not all of them. Among around 100,000 clones listed, 75% to 95% were seen once. This sequence was found in a man in his sixties with urothelial cancer. The J gene is TRBJ2-1, the V gene TRBV7-9; D remains unclear. The sample consisted of PBMCs, taken around atezolizumab (anti-PD-L1) treatment. DNA for the CDR3: TGTGCCAGCAGCCCGTTCGATGAGCAGTTCTTC. It encodes CASSPFDEQFF.